One sample yielded the 30 T cell receptor beta chains listed below, sequenced in a study of patients and donors after allogeneic stem cell transplantation. One entry per CDR3 protein results from TCRdb running MiXCR on the RT-PCR reads. This sample has about 960,000 distinct CDR3 sequences, with more than 15% found just once. Sequenced sample: blood, either unsorted or a sorted T cell fraction (not recorded which). Receptor source: a human donor who was either an allogeneic HSCT recipient or a stem cell or donor lymphocyte infusion donor (not recorded which). It is not recorded whose cells these are; they may come from a transplant donor.

The rearrangement uses TRBV12-3 or TRBV12-4 and TRBJ2-7, with D maybe TRBD1 (6 bases). The CDR3 is 13 amino acids. V was trimmed by 10 bases and J by 5 bases, leaving 18 bases between them. CDR3 nucleotides: TGTGCCACCAACGACAGGTTGGGTCACGAGCAGTACTTC. It yields the protein CATNDRLGHEQYF.

This clonotype was seen a few times. J is TRBJ1-1 and V is TRBV25-1; D uncertain. Germline V gene data show CDR1 as MGHDK and CDR2 as SYGVNS. Trimming removed 2 bases at V and 6 bases at J, with 10 bases between. This CDR3 contains 13 residues. CDR3: CASSERHSSEAFF. CDR3 sequence (DNA): TGTGCCAGCAGTGAACGACATTCTTCTGAAGCTTTCTTT.

In this sample, this clonotype turned up a few times. V gene TRBV10-3 combines with J gene TRBJ1-3; the D gene is possibly TRBD1 (6 bases). CDR3 size: 15 residues. The V gene's germline CDR1 is ENHRY and CDR2 SYGVKD. Trimming shortened V by 9 bases and J by 4 bases, and 19 bases separated the two germline ends. The CDR3 loop reads CAINRVGLSGNTIYF. The CDR3 nucleotides read TGTGCCATAAACAGGGTCGGGCTATCCGGAAACACCATATATTTT.

The sample holds a few counts of this clonotype. The rearrangement links TRBV20-1 to TRBJ2-5, with a possible D match to TRBD1 (5 bases). The CDR3 has 15 amino acids. Trimming removed 1 base at V and 5 bases at J, with 17 bases between. The germline CDR1 and CDR2 sequences are DFQATT and SNEGSKA (reference sequence). CDR3 bases: TGCAGTGCTAGAGTTAGACAGCCCATTAGGGAGACCCAGTACTTC. Translation gives CSARVRQPIRETQYF.

The genes are TRBV2 and TRBJ2-7, with TRBD1 matching 8 bases. Germline loops: CDR1 SNHLY, CDR2 FYNNEI. The CDR3 consists of 15 residues. The V and J ends lost 7 bases and 2 bases, in that order; junction bases with no gene match: 10. DNA for the CDR3: TGTGCCAGCACCTCAGACAGGGGCTCAACCTACGAGCAGTACTTC. Translation gives CASTSDRGSTYEQYF.

This clonotype showed up just a few times. The CDR3 here is CASSYSAGFTDTQYF. Written as DNA, the CDR3 is TGTGCCAGCAGTTACTCGGCGGGGTTCACAGATACGCAGTATTTT. V and J are TRBV6-5 and TRBJ2-3; weak D call: TRBD2 (6 bases). The CDR3 is 15 amino acids. Germline values: CDR1 MNHEY, CDR2 SVGAGI. Trimming removed 0 bases from V and 2 bases from J, with 9 bases in between.

The V and J genes are TRBV5-5 and TRBJ1-1; D is unresolved. The CDR3 runs 14 residues. Trimming shortened V by 4 bases and J by 6 bases, and 16 bases separated the two germline ends. Germline V gene data show CDR1 as SGHKS and CDR2 as YYEKEE (reference sequence). CDR3 sequence reads: CASSRTPNSPEAFF. In DNA, the CDR3 is TGTGCCAGCAGCCGGACCCCCAACAGCCCTGAAGCTTTCTTT.

This clonotype was detected only a few times. Here the CDR3 reads CASSPKREGTPDTQYF. CDR3 coding DNA: TGTGCCAGCAGCCCTAAGCGGGAGGGCACGCCAGATACGCAGTATTTT. The rearrangement links TRBV2 to TRBJ2-3, with 10 bases aligning to TRBD2. With V trimmed by 6 bases and J by 4 bases, 10 bases remained unmatched. CDR3 length: 16 amino acids. Germline CDR1 and CDR2: SNHLY and FYNNEI. The whole variable domain, filled in from reference TRBV2 and TRBJ2-3, reads EPEVTQTPSHQVTQMGQEVILRCVPISNHLYFYWYRQILGQKVEFLVSFYNNEISEKSEIFDDQFSVERPDGSNFTLKIRSTKLEDSAMYFCASSPKREGTPDTQYFGPGTRLTVL.

This clonotype has only a few counts. V usage is TRBV5-1 and J usage is TRBJ2-2; D is ambiguous. This CDR3 is 15 amino acids long. Germline CDR1 and CDR2: SGHRS and YFSETQ. V was trimmed by 0 bases and J by 0 bases, leaving 6 bases between them. The DNA of the CDR3 is TGCGCCAGCAGCTTGGCGCAAACGAACACCGGGGAGCTGTTTTTT. This codes for CASSLAQTNTGELFF.

The chain couples TRBV10-2 to TRBJ2-7; D might be TRBD2 (6 bases). Trimming cost V 6 bases and J 6 bases, with 15 bases left between them. This CDR3 contains 13 residues. Germline CDR1 reads WSHSY; CDR2 reads SAAADI. Here the CDR3 reads CASSAGTPIEQYF. CDR3 in DNA: TGCGCCAGCAGCGCCGGGACTCCCATCGAGCAGTACTTC.

This clonotype has just a few counts. The V call is TRBV5-1, the J call TRBJ1-5; D gene ambiguous. V gave up 1 base and J gave up 3 bases, with 11 bases separating them. The CDR3 sequence is 15 residues long. Germline CDR1 is SGHRS and CDR2 is YFSETQ. CDR3 nucleotides: TGCGCCAGCAGCTTGAGCGGGGTTAACAATCAGCCCCAGCATTTT. Translating it yields CASSLSGVNNQPQHF.

The sample holds a few counts of this clonotype. The junction departs from the called germline gene at one end, perhaps through a read error. V gene TRBV10-2 combines with J gene TRBJ1-1; TRBD1 matches at 9 bases. The V gene's germline CDR1 is WSHSY and CDR2 SAAADI. This CDR3 comprises 13 residues. CDR3 protein: CASNKDRGHNPDF. The DNA of the CDR3 is TGCGCCAGCAATAAGGACAGGGGCCACAACCCAGACTTT.

The chain uses TRBV6-5 and TRBJ2-3; D remains ambiguous. Trimming stripped 0 bases from V and 0 bases from J, with 4 bases between. Germline lookup yields CDR1 MNHEY and CDR2 SVGAGI. CDR3 length: 14 amino acids. Here the CDR3 DNA reads TGTGCCAGCAGTTACTCTCGAAGCACAGATACGCAGTATTTT. Its protein is CASSYSRSTDTQYF.

The chain combines TRBV27 with TRBJ2-1; D perhaps matches TRBD2 (5 bases). Trimming cost V 3 bases and J 4 bases, with 16 bases left between them. The CDR3 spans 16 residues. Germline CDR1 MNHEY, CDR2 SMNVEV (reference sequence). The DNA for the CDR3 is TGTGCCAGCAGTTTTTCATCCCGGACTGTTTACAATGAGCAGTTCTTC. Its protein is CASSFSSRTVYNEQFF.

This chain uses TRBV18 with TRBJ1-2, with D perhaps TRBD1 (6 bases). V dropped 3 bases and J dropped 7 bases, with 12 bases sitting between them. Per the germline V gene, CDR1 is KGHSH and CDR2 is LQKENI. The CDR3 is 13 amino acids. The CDR3 sequence: CASSPRDTGGYTF. DNA for the CDR3: TGTGCCAGCTCACCGCGGGACACCGGTGGCTACACCTTC.

This rearrangement joins TRBV20-1 to TRBJ1-1; D uncertain. The CDR3 is 15 residues long. Germline CDR1 DFQATT, CDR2 SNEGSKA (reference sequence). V dropped 0 bases and J dropped 3 bases, with 14 bases sitting between them. The CDR3, as DNA: TGCAGTGCTAGAGATCCCAGAGGAGATTACACTGAAGCTTTCTTT. It specifies CSARDPRGDYTEAFF.

The V call is TRBV30, the J call TRBJ1-1, with TRBD1 as a possible D gene (5 bases). Germline values: CDR1 GTSNPN, CDR2 SVGIG (reference sequence). This CDR3 spans 12 amino acids. Trimming cost V 3 bases and J 0 bases, with 5 bases left between them. For the CDR3, the DNA is TGTGCCTGGAGCAGGGTGAACACTGAAGCTTTCTTT. Its protein product is CAWSRVNTEAFF.

This chain uses TRBV5-1 with TRBJ1-2; D not certain. Trimming stripped 0 bases from V and 1 base from J, with 4 bases between. Per germline, CDR1 SGHRS and CDR2 YFSETQ. This CDR3 is built from 13 residues. The CDR3 DNA sequence: TGCGCCAGCAGCTTGGTGGATAACTATGGCTACACCTTC. The encoded protein is CASSLVDNYGYTF.

There are many counts of this clonotype. In DNA form, the CDR3 reads TGCAGCGGTATCCAAGAGACCCAGTACTTC. It translates to CSGIQETQYF. The J gene is TRBJ2-5, the V gene TRBV29-1; D is undetermined. The CDR3 loop spans 10 amino acids. V shed 7 bases and J shed 1 base, with 4 bases lying between them. CDR1 SQVTM and CDR2 ANQGSEA come from the germline V gene.

The chain recombines TRBV9 with TRBJ2-3; D unresolved. Trimming cost V 4 bases and J 0 bases, with 12 bases left between them. Germline-derived CDR1 and CDR2 are SGDLS and YYNGEE. This CDR3 contains 15 residues. Written as DNA, the CDR3 is TGTGCCAGCAGCCTCTACCTTACTAGCACAGATACGCAGTATTTT. It is translated as CASSLYLTSTDTQYF.

This clonotype has only a few counts. The V and J genes are TRBV6-1 and TRBJ2-7; D is possibly TRBD1 (6 bases). V lost 1 base and J lost 6, with 10 bases in between. Germline-derived CDR1 and CDR2 are MNHNS and SASEGT. The CDR3 spans 13 residues. CDR3 coding DNA: TGTGCCAGCAGTGAAGGGACAGCGTCCGAGCAGTACTTC. It is translated as CASSEGTASEQYF.

In this sample, this clonotype turned up a few times. The genes are TRBV7-3 and TRBJ2-3; D may correspond to TRBD1 or TRBD2 (5 bases each). V was shortened by 1 base and J by 4 bases, with 9 bases between the two germline ends. CDR1 SGHTA and CDR2 FQGTGA come from the germline V gene. The CDR3 has 14 residues. CDR3 coding DNA: TGTGCCAGCAGCTTAATGGGGGAGTCAGATACGCAGTATTTT. Residues: CASSLMGESDTQYF.

This clonotype was counted between two and nine times. In nucleotides, the CDR3 is TGTGCCAGCAGCGGGGGAAGACAGGGCTCCTACGAGCAGTACTTC. Translation gives CASSGGRQGSYEQYF. The chain has TRBV9 and TRBJ2-7; the match to TRBD1 covers 7 bases. The V segment lost 3 bases and the J segment 0 bases; nucleotides outside the gene matches: 6. This CDR3 region has 15 residues. CDR1 is SGDLS and CDR2 is YYNGEE in the germline V gene. Using reference TRBV9 and TRBJ2-7 for the parts outside the CDR3, the full variable domain is DSGVTQTPKHLITATGQRVTLRCSPRSGDLSVYWYQQSLDQGLQFLIQYYNGEERAKGNILERFSAQQFPDLHSELNLSSLELGDSALYFCASSGGRQGSYEQYFGPGTRLTVT.

There are a few counts of this clonotype. J is TRBJ1-1 and V is TRBV6-1, with unresolved D. The CDR3 length is 13 residues. V was clipped by 7 bases and J by 4 bases, with 13 bases between them. The germline CDR1 and CDR2 sequences are MNHNS and SASEGT. The DNA for the CDR3 is TGTGCCAGCACTCACGATGCGGGCACTGAAGCTTTCTTT. Amino acid sequence: CASTHDAGTEAFF.

This chain connects TRBV7-2 to TRBJ2-7; the match to TRBD1 covers 9 bases. This CDR3 is 15 amino acids long. Germline assignment: CDR1 SGHTA and CDR2 FQGNSA. The ends lost 5 bases at V and 1 base at J; junction bases unmatched: 6. Here the CDR3 reads CASSQQGALSYEQYF. The CDR3 DNA is TGTGCCAGCAGCCAACAGGGGGCTCTATCCTACGAGCAGTACTTC. Looking up the rest from reference TRBV7-2 and TRBJ2-7 gives the full variable domain: GAGVSQSPSNKVTEKGKDVELRCDPISGHTALYWYRQSLGQGLEFLIYFQGNSAPDKSGLPSDRFSAERTGGSVSTLTIQRTQQEDSAVYLCASSQQGALSYEQYFGPGTRLTVT.

Only one count was recorded for this clonotype. This chain links TRBV7-8 with TRBJ2-5, with D perhaps matching TRBD2 (6 bases). Trimming pared 3 bases from V and 5 bases from J, leaving 16 bases between. The CDR3 totals 15 residues. Germline CDR1 SGHVS, CDR2 FQNEAQ. CDR3 sequence reads: CASSLDGGRMETQYF. As DNA, the CDR3 is TGTGCCAGCAGCTTGGACGGGGGAAGGATGGAGACCCAGTACTTC.

The rearrangement uses TRBV18 and TRBJ2-4; 11 bases match TRBD2. The CDR3 is 18 amino acids. V shed 3 bases and J 4 bases; nucleotides not matched to a gene: 11. Germline CDR1 KGHSH, CDR2 LQKENI. CDR3 nucleotides: TGTGCCAGCTCACCTTTAACCGGGACTAGCGGTGTTAAAAACATTCAGTACTTC. It encodes CASSPLTGTSGVKNIQYF.

The rearrangement joins TRBV5-1 to TRBJ2-2; a weak D match, TRBD1 (5 bases). V was shortened by 5 bases and J by 6 bases, with 14 bases between the two germline ends. Germline CDR1 is SGHRS and CDR2 is YFSETQ. CDR3 size: 14 residues. The CDR3 here is CASSLLGAPGELFF. CDR3 nucleotide sequence: TGCGCCAGCAGTCTTCTTGGGGCCCCCGGGGAGCTGTTTTTT.

In its sample, this clonotype was seen a few times. The chain has TRBV12-3 or TRBV12-4 and TRBJ1-4; D gene uncertain. V lost 8 bases, J lost 7 bases, and 14 bases lay in between. CDR3 length: 13 residues. The CDR3 region is CASYRGGGEKLFF. DNA of the CDR3: TGTGCCAGCTATCGGGGAGGAGGTGAAAAACTGTTTTTT.

The chain combines TRBV9 with TRBJ2-1; 7 bases are shared with TRBD2. The CDR3 is made up of 16 amino acids. Germline CDR1 reads SGDLS; CDR2 reads YYNGEE. The ends lost 0 bases at V and 10 bases at J; junction bases unmatched: 13. The CDR3 DNA reads TGTGCCAGCAGCGTAGGGGAGGGAACTCGGGCGCGAGAGCAGTTCTTC. Its protein product is CASSVGEGTRAREQFF.